Listed here are 2 T cell receptor beta chains from one sample, sequenced in a study of cytomegalovirus exposure and HLA in healthy donors. 60 Vbeta and 13 Jbeta primers were used in PCR. Profiling relied on immunoSEQ multiplex PCR, and the TCRdb table lists in-frame clones only, not all of them. The sample has 150,000 to 200,000 clones, roughly 85% seen once; the top ten hold under 3%. The source material was PBMCs. These receptor sequences come from a woman in her forties or fifties in good health and CMV-seronegative.

The chain uses TRBV6-5 and TRBJ1-2, with 10 bases lining up with TRBD1. The CDR3 is 14 residues long. Germline CDR1 is MNHEY and CDR2 is SVGAGI. Unmatched junction bases numbered 11, after V lost 6 bases and J lost 10 bases. In DNA, the CDR3 is TGTGCCAGCAGAACGACAGGGGGCGCAGATGACTACACCTTC. Amino acid sequence: CASRTTGGADDYTF.

J is TRBJ2-7 and V is TRBV18, with TRBD2 as a possible D gene (5 bases). CDR1 KGHSH and CDR2 LQKENI come from the germline V gene. V was clipped by 2 bases and J by 5 bases, with 10 bases between them. The CDR3 has 13 residues. CDR3 protein: CASSPARLHEQYF. The CDR3 nucleotides read TGTGCCAGCTCACCAGCCAGACTACACGAGCAGTACTTC.